Following are 14 T cell receptor beta chains from one sample sequenced in a study of tumor and adjacent non-tumor tissue in lung cancer. No cell sorting was done before RNA was extracted from the tissue. TCRbeta libraries were built with three rounds of nested PCR, modified from ARM-PCR. TCRdb reprocessed the multiplex PCR reads with MiXCR, giving one entry per CDR3 protein. The data show tens of thousands of distinct CDR3 sequences, roughly 80% seen once. Material for sequencing was lung tumor tissue. The receptors here all came from a woman in her 50s with non-small cell lung cancer.

V usage is TRBV25-1 and J usage is TRBJ1-6; 7 nucleotides agree with TRBD1. Trimming removed 6 bases from V and 7 bases from J; junction bases left unmatched: 9. CDR3 length: 15 residues. Germline CDR1 reads MGHDK; CDR2 reads SYGVNS. The CDR3 loop reads CASRRNRGPNSPLHF. The CDR3 DNA is TGTGCCAGCAGACGGAACAGGGGCCCAAATTCACCCCTCCACTTT. The full variable domain, in which reference TRBV25-1 and TRBJ1-6 provide the parts outside the CDR3, is EADIYQTPRYLVIGTGKKITLECSQTMGHDKMYWYQQDPGMELHLIHYSYGVNSTEKGDLSSESTVSRIRTEHFPLTLESARPSHTSQYLCASRRNRGPNSPLHFGNGTRLTVT.

About this clonotype: At one boundary the junction diverges from the germline segment, which might be a read error. The chain couples TRBV10-2 to TRBJ2-2; D is perhaps TRBD2 (5 bases). Germline V CDR1 and CDR2: WSHSY, SAAADI. The CDR3 extends over 13 amino acids. CDR3 sequence: CASSGSNTGELFF. The CDR3 coding sequence is TGCGCCAGCAGTGGTTCAAACACCGGGGAGTTGTTTTTT.

Concerning this clonotype itself: The conserved final phenylalanine or tryptophan is absent from the CDR3, which likely points to a read error. The gene calls are TRBV11-2 and TRBJ2-7, with D perhaps assigned TRBD1 or TRBD2 (5 bases each). From germline, CDR1 is SGHAT and CDR2 FQNNGV. The CDR3 is 14 amino acids. The CDR3: CTSSYRRPSYEQYI. The CDR3 DNA sequence: TGTACCAGCAGCTACAGGAGGCCCTCCTACGAGCAGTACATC.

This clonotype showed up many times. The chain links TRBV28 to TRBJ2-1; no definite D call. This CDR3 has 14 amino acids. Trimming cost V 7 bases and J 3 bases, with 13 bases left between them. The V gene's germline CDR1 is MDHEN and CDR2 SYDVKM. Here the CDR3 DNA reads TGTGCCAGCATCGGGTTGGGGTACTACAATGAGCAGTTCTTC. Its protein product is CASIGLGYYNEQFF.

The sample holds many counts of this clonotype. The CDR3 sequence is CASRWGPLLTYNEQFF. In nucleotides, the CDR3 is TGTGCCAGCAGGTGGGGACCTCTCTTAACCTACAATGAGCAGTTCTTC. The chain joins TRBV28 to TRBJ2-1, with D perhaps matching TRBD1 or TRBD2 (5 bases each). From germline, CDR1 is MDHEN and CDR2 SYDVKM. This CDR3 contains 16 residues. Trimming took off 6 bases at V and 2 bases at J, with 17 bases between the two ends.

The V gene is TRBV12-3 or TRBV12-4, the J gene TRBJ2-2; possibly TRBD1 or TRBD2 for D (5 bases each). Trimming shortened V by 4 bases and J by 0 bases, and 9 bases separated the two germline ends. The CDR3 is 15 amino acids. The CDR3 DNA sequence: TGTGCCAGCAGTTGGGACGGCTCGAACACCGGGGAGCTGTTTTTT. It specifies CASSWDGSNTGELFF.

In the case of this clonotype: A much larger clone sits a single nucleotide away, making a read error possible. V usage is TRBV5-1 and J usage is TRBJ1-4; D is undetermined. This CDR3 is 14 amino acids long. Germline assignment: CDR1 SGHRS and CDR2 YFSETQ. V lost 0 bases, J lost 7 bases, and 10 bases lay in between. The CDR3 region is CASSLGDGREKLFF. The CDR3 region has the DNA TGCGCCAGCAGCTTGGGGGATGGGCGTGAAAAACTGTTTTTT. The whole variable domain, remainder taken from reference TRBV5-1 and TRBJ1-4, is KAGVTQTPRYLIKTRGQQVTLSCSPISGHRSVSWYQQTPGQGLQFLFEYFSETQRNKGNFPGRFSGRQFSNSRSEMNVSTLELGDSALYLCASSLGDGREKLFFGSGTQLSVL.

The chain employs TRBV11-3 and TRBJ2-3; 7 bases map to TRBD2. The CDR3 has 15 amino acids. The junction had 12 bases not matched to a gene; V was cut back by 11 bases and J by 1 base. Germline-derived CDR1 and CDR2 are SGHNT and YENEEA. In nucleotides, the CDR3 is TGTGCCGGCGGCTTAGGGGAGGGAGGCACAGATACGCAGTATTTT. Amino acid sequence: CAGGLGEGGTDTQYF.

The CDR3 DNA sequence: TGTGTCTCCAGTGCTGGACACAATAGCAATCAGCCCCAGTATTTT. Amino acids: CVSSAGHNSNQPQYF. The rearrangement uses TRBV24-1 and TRBJ1-5; D may be TRBD1 (5 bases). Judging by the DNA end, TRBJ2-3 fits better; the J call may be wrong. The CDR3 has 15 amino acids. Germline lookup yields CDR1 KGHDR and CDR2 SFDVKD.

This clonotype was detected a few times. At one end, the junction sequence differs from germline, possibly due to a read error. The gene calls are TRBV11-3 and TRBJ2-2; 11 nucleotides line up with TRBD2. Germline CDR1 and CDR2: SGHNT and YENEEA. The CDR3 has 14 amino acids. CDR3 residues: CGGNLAGGTGELLF. CDR3 coding DNA: TGTGGCGGCAACCTAGCGGGGGGCACCGGGGAGCTGCTTTTT.

For this clonotype: One junction end does not reproduce the germline sequence, and a read error may be involved. The rearrangement links TRBV5-5 to TRBJ2-5, with D possibly matching TRBD1 (5 bases). The CDR3 covers 13 residues. Germline values: CDR1 SGHKS, CDR2 YYEKEE (reference sequence). The CDR3 loop reads CASSRGHRETQYF. CDR3 bases: TGCGCCAGCAGCCGAGGACACCGGGAGACCCAGTACTTC.

For this clonotype: Since the CDR3 does not end with the conserved phenylalanine or tryptophan, this likely comes from a read error. The rearrangement links TRBV30 to TRBJ1-5, with D maybe TRBD1 (5 bases). There are 15 residues in the CDR3. CDR1 is GTSNPN, CDR2 SVGIG, per germline (reference sequence). The DNA for the CDR3 is TGTGGCTGGAGTGTCGGGACTTCGGCGAATCAGCCCCAGCATCTT. This sequence encodes CGWSVGTSANQPQHL.

With regard to this clonotype: Germline is not matched at one junction end, which may reflect a read error. The chain employs TRBV11-2 and TRBJ1-2; no reliable D call. This CDR3 contains 13 residues. From germline, CDR1 is SGHAT and CDR2 FQNNGV. Written as DNA, the CDR3 is TGTGCCAGCAGTTTAACGGATAACTATAGCTACACCTTC. It yields the protein CASSLTDNYSYTF.

The table lists this clonotype with many counts. V gene TRBV5-8 combines with J gene TRBJ2-7; D gene uncertain. V was cut by 4 bases and J by 4 bases, with 12 bases left in between. The CDR3 is 13 residues long. Germline CDR1 reads SGHTS; CDR2 reads YDEGEE. The CDR3 loop reads CASSPLGLYEQYF. CDR3 DNA sequence: TGTGCCAGCAGCCCCCTGGGGTTGTACGAGCAGTACTTC.